Below, 32 T cell receptor beta chains from the same sample are listed, as sequenced in a study of blood T cell repertoires in COVID-19. Data came from immunoSEQ multiplex PCR; TCRdb stores just in-frame clones and leaves some out. The sample has about 210,000 clones, about 90% seen once; the top ten hold under 1.5%. The specimen was peripheral blood. These receptors came from a man aged 25-45 years with acute or convalescent COVID-19.

V usage is TRBV5-1 and J usage is TRBJ1-3, with D tentatively TRBD1 (5 bases). The V gene's germline CDR1 is SGHRS and CDR2 YFSETQ. CDR3 length: 15 residues. V was cut by 2 bases and J by 6 bases, with 15 bases left in between. The CDR3 spells CASSFGDRIINTIYF. CDR3 in DNA: TGCGCCAGCAGCTTTGGTGACAGAATAATAAACACCATATATTTT. The full variable domain, with the rest looked up from reference TRBV5-1 and TRBJ1-3, is KAGVTQTPRYLIKTRGQQVTLSCSPISGHRSVSWYQQTPGQGLQFLFEYFSETQRNKGNFPGRFSGRQFSNSRSEMNVSTLELGDSALYLCASSFGDRIINTIYFGEGSWLTVV.

The chain employs TRBV7-8 and TRBJ2-3; TRBD2 might be the D (6 bases). The CDR3 covers 15 residues. The germline V gene has CDR1 SGHVS and CDR2 FQNEAQ. V was clipped by 4 bases and J by 6 bases, with 17 bases between them. DNA of the CDR3: TGTGCCAGCAGCTCCCGTGGAGGAGGGTTCGATACGCAGTATTTT. Its protein is CASSSRGGGFDTQYF.

This chain uses TRBV5-1 with TRBJ1-2, with D perhaps TRBD1 (6 bases). This CDR3 comprises 14 residues. Trimming removed 6 bases at V and 5 bases at J, with 17 bases between. In germline, CDR1 is SGHRS, CDR2 YFSETQ. The CDR3 reads CASTPGHLTYGYTF. The CDR3 coding sequence is TGCGCCAGCACCCCGGGACACCTGACGTATGGCTACACCTTC.

This rearrangement joins TRBV5-1 to TRBJ2-5, with D possibly being TRBD2 (5 bases). V dropped 5 bases and J dropped 5 bases, with 13 bases sitting between them. Germline assignment: CDR1 SGHRS and CDR2 YFSETQ. The CDR3 has 13 residues. CDR3 residues: CASRTEGWETQYF. As DNA, the CDR3 is TGCGCCAGCAGGACCGAGGGCTGGGAGACCCAGTACTTC.

The J gene is TRBJ2-3, the V gene TRBV7-9; 10 bases match TRBD2. The CDR3 runs 17 residues. Trimming cost V 4 bases and J 3 bases; bases outside gene matches: 10. Germline V gene lookup returns CDR1 SEHNR and CDR2 FQNEAQ (reference sequence). This chain's CDR3 is CASSSDLAGALTDTQYF. DNA for the CDR3: TGTGCCAGCAGCTCGGATCTAGCGGGAGCTCTGACAGATACGCAGTATTTT.

This clone showed up just once. The chain has TRBV5-5 and TRBJ1-5, with D uncertain. Germline CDR1 is SGHKS and CDR2 is YYEKEE (reference sequence). The V gene lost 3 bases and the J gene lost 0 bases, with 7 bases spanning the gap. This CDR3 has 14 amino acids. CDR3 region: CASSSGVSNQPQHF. The CDR3 nucleotides read TGTGCCAGCAGCTCGGGTGTTAGCAATCAGCCCCAGCATTTT.

The genes are TRBV7-9 and TRBJ2-5; D remains ambiguous. V dropped 5 bases and J dropped 7 bases, with 17 bases sitting between them. CDR1 is SEHNR, CDR2 FQNEAQ, per germline (reference sequence). This CDR3 region has 14 residues. CDR3 DNA: TGTGCCAGCAGCCAAACACAAGCAACGGGGACCCAGTACTTC. Protein sequence: CASSQTQATGTQYF.

This sequence joins TRBV5-4 and TRBJ2-7; a weak D match, TRBD1 (6 bases). Germline lookup yields CDR1 SGHNT and CDR2 YYREEE (reference sequence). Trimming cost V 4 bases and J 1 base, with 9 bases left between them. The CDR3 has 13 residues. CDR3 coding DNA: TGTGCCAGCAGCCAAGGACAGTCCTACGAGCAGTACTTC. Residues: CASSQGQSYEQYF.

The chain joins TRBV6-5 to TRBJ1-5, with TRBD1 matching over 8 bases. The V gene's germline CDR1 is MNHEY and CDR2 SVGAGI. V lost 0 bases and J lost 6; bases outside the gene matches: 7. The CDR3 is made up of 16 amino acids. The CDR3 coding sequence is TGTGCCAGCAGTTACTCGGGCAGGGGGCTGGGTCAGCCCCAGCATTTT. Its translation: CASSYSGRGLGQPQHF.

The chain employs TRBV19 and TRBJ2-7; TRBD1 agrees at 10 bases. The V gene end was trimmed by 4 bases and the J gene end by 6 bases; junction bases not matched to a gene: 0. CDR1 and CDR2 from the germline V gene are LNHDA and SQIVND (reference sequence). There are 12 residues in the CDR3. CDR3 residues: CASSRDRGEQYF. Written as DNA, the CDR3 is TGTGCCAGTAGTAGGGACAGGGGCGAGCAGTACTTC.

The chain has TRBV25-1 and TRBJ2-1, with 8 bases lining up with TRBD2. The CDR3 has 17 amino acids. Per the germline V gene, CDR1 is MGHDK and CDR2 is SYGVNS. The V and J ends lost 1 base and 0 bases, in that order; junction bases with no gene match: 5. CDR3 DNA: TGTGCCAGCAGTGAATCAAAACTAGCGGACTCCTACAATGAGCAGTTCTTC. Protein product: CASSESKLADSYNEQFF.

This chain joins TRBV5-1 and TRBJ2-7, with 10 bases fitting TRBD1. Trimming cost V 4 bases and J 4 bases; bases outside gene matches: 11. The CDR3 runs 16 residues. CDR1 and CDR2 from the germline V gene are SGHRS and YFSETQ. CDR3 DNA: TGCGCCAGCAGCCTCCTCCCAGGGACAGGGGCTTACGAGCAGTACTTC. Translating it yields CASSLLPGTGAYEQYF.

The chain carries TRBV10-1 and TRBJ2-2, with D perhaps matching TRBD2 (5 bases). Looked up from germline, CDR1 is WNHNN and CDR2 is SYGVQD (reference sequence). The CDR3 has 14 residues. V was pared by 4 bases and J by 5 bases, with 11 bases between. For the CDR3, the DNA is TGCGCCAGCAGTGCCCATCCGGGGACCGGGGAGCTGTTTTTT. Its protein product is CASSAHPGTGELFF.

In its sample, this clone was seen once. The genes are TRBV30 and TRBJ2-2; TRBD2 is a possible D gene (6 bases). The length of the CDR3 is 12 residues. CDR1 GTSNPN and CDR2 SVGIG come from the germline V gene (reference sequence). The V and J ends lost 8 bases and 4 bases respectively, with 11 bases between them. CDR3 residues: CARLGRTGELFF. As DNA, the CDR3 is TGTGCCAGACTAGGGCGCACCGGGGAGCTGTTTTTT.

V is TRBV28 and J is TRBJ2-2; 9 bases line up with TRBD1. This CDR3 has 13 amino acids. From germline, CDR1 is MDHEN and CDR2 SYDVKM. The ends lost 8 bases at V and 5 bases at J; junction bases unmatched: 3. The CDR3 DNA follows: TGTGCCAGCCCGGACAGGGGAACCGGGGAGCTGTTTTTT. Its protein is CASPDRGTGELFF.

The chain joins TRBV5-1 to TRBJ1-1; D is ambiguous. Germline V gene lookup returns CDR1 SGHRS and CDR2 YFSETQ. The CDR3 consists of 13 residues. Trimming stripped 0 bases from V and 3 bases from J, with 6 bases between. The CDR3 DNA reads TGCGCCAGCAGCTTGGTGGCAGACACTGAAGCTTTCTTT. Its protein product is CASSLVADTEAFF.

V and J are TRBV6-1 and TRBJ1-2; 12 bases agree with TRBD1. Per the germline V gene, CDR1 is MNHNS and CDR2 is SASEGT. V was pared by 3 bases and J by 7 bases, with 3 bases of the junction left unmatched. The CDR3 is made up of 14 amino acids. In nucleotides, the CDR3 is TGTGCCAGCAGTGAGCCGGGACAGGGGGCTGGCTACACCTTC. Residues: CASSEPGQGAGYTF.

This chain links TRBV28 with TRBJ1-1; 10 nucleotides line up with TRBD1. Trimming took 4 bases from V and 3 from J; bases not matched to a gene: 5. This CDR3 is 15 amino acids long. CDR1 and CDR2 from the germline V gene are MDHEN and SYDVKM. CDR3 sequence reads: CASSSSGTGDTEAFF. CDR3 DNA sequence: TGTGCCAGCAGTTCTTCCGGGACAGGGGACACTGAAGCTTTCTTT. The complete variable domain, with remaining parts taken from reference TRBV28 and TRBJ1-1, reads DVKVTQSSRYLVKRTGEKVFLECVQDMDHENMFWYRQDPGLGLRLIYFSYDVKMKEKGDIPEGYSVSREKKERFSLILESASTNQTSMYLCASSSSGTGDTEAFFGQGTRLTVV.

The chain joins TRBV2 to TRBJ2-3; 15 nucleotides align to TRBD2. V dropped 8 bases and J dropped 1; count of bases not matched to a gene: 10. The germline V gene has CDR1 SNHLY and CDR2 FYNNEI. This CDR3 has 18 residues. The CDR3 region is CASYGLAGGPVGTDTQYF. For the CDR3, the DNA is TGTGCCAGCTACGGACTAGCGGGGGGGCCGGTCGGCACAGATACGCAGTATTTT.

The J gene is TRBJ1-3, the V gene TRBV5-5; D is possibly TRBD1 (5 bases). Germline CDR1 reads SGHKS; CDR2 reads YYEKEE (reference sequence). The V gene lost 3 bases and the J gene lost 9 bases, with 13 bases spanning the gap. This CDR3 region has 13 residues. CDR3 nucleotides: TGTGCCAGCAGCTGGTGGGGGGTCCCCACCATATATTTT. Translation gives CASSWWGVPTIYF.

The rearrangement joins TRBV19 to TRBJ1-4, with D possibly being TRBD1 (6 bases). This CDR3 has 16 residues. V lost 3 bases and J 4 bases, leaving 15 bases between the germline ends. Per the germline V gene, CDR1 is LNHDA and CDR2 is SQIVND (reference sequence). Here the CDR3 reads CASSIGRWGHNEKLFF. CDR3 in DNA: TGTGCCAGTAGTATTGGCAGATGGGGGCATAATGAAAAACTGTTTTTT.

The V call is TRBV28, the J call TRBJ1-2, with TRBD1 identical over 9 bases. This CDR3 spans 15 amino acids. Germline V gene lookup returns CDR1 MDHEN and CDR2 SYDVKM. J lost 7 bases, V lost 6 bases, and 12 bases had no gene match. This CDR3 is CASSSIGQGHRGYTF. The CDR3 nucleotides are TGTGCCAGCAGCTCCATAGGACAGGGGCATCGTGGCTACACCTTC.

The chain recombines TRBV21-1 with TRBJ2-1; the table's D call TRBD2 went unverified against the DNA. TRBV21-1 is classified as a pseudogene. There are 11 residues in the CDR3. CDR3 amino acids: CASSNGRREFF. Written as DNA, the CDR3 is TGTGCCAGCAGCAATGGAAGGAGGGAGTTCTTC.

J is TRBJ2-5 and V is TRBV4-2; 14 positions agree with TRBD2. This CDR3 spans 15 amino acids. V lost 4 bases and J lost 5; bases outside the gene matches: 3. In germline, CDR1 is LGHNA, CDR2 YNFKEQ. The CDR3 loop is CASSLGLAGGETQYF. The CDR3 DNA is TGTGCCAGCAGCCTTGGACTAGCGGGGGGCGAGACCCAGTACTTC.

This chain uses TRBV7-2 with TRBJ1-5; D is unresolved. Germline V lookup: CDR1 SGHTA, CDR2 FQGNSA. V shed 5 bases and J shed 7 bases, with 18 bases lying between them. The CDR3 has 15 amino acids. The CDR3: CASSPNSGYRQPQHF. The CDR3 nucleotides are TGTGCCAGCAGCCCCAATTCGGGGTATCGGCAGCCCCAGCATTTT.

The V and J genes are TRBV27 and TRBJ1-1; D gene uncertain. This CDR3 region has 13 residues. The V and J ends lost 3 bases and 1 base respectively, with 6 bases between them. Germline CDR1 is MNHEY and CDR2 is SMNVEV (reference sequence). DNA of the CDR3: TGTGCCAGCAGTTTTGAGCGGAACACTGAAGCTTTCTTT. Translating gives CASSFERNTEAFF.

The rearrangement links TRBV27 to TRBJ2-1; D gene uncertain. V lost 5 bases and J 3 bases, leaving 8 bases between the germline ends. Germline V gives CDR1 MNHEY, CDR2 SMNVEV (reference sequence). CDR3 length: 13 residues. CDR3 residues: CASSGRVYNEQFF. CDR3 nucleotides: TGTGCCAGCAGTGGCCGGGTCTACAATGAGCAGTTCTTC.

This clone was seen once. The J gene is TRBJ1-5, the V gene TRBV29-1, with 9 bases lining up with TRBD1. Germline V gene data show CDR1 as SQVTM and CDR2 as ANQGSEA. There are 13 residues in the CDR3. The V segment lost 4 bases and the J segment 4 bases; nucleotides outside the gene matches: 2. This CDR3 reads CSVGQGVNQPQHF. For the CDR3, the DNA is TGCAGCGTTGGACAGGGGGTGAATCAGCCCCAGCATTTT.

This chain connects TRBV28 to TRBJ1-4; 7 bases match TRBD1. The CDR3 loop spans 15 amino acids. Germline V gene data show CDR1 as MDHEN and CDR2 as SYDVKM. The V gene end was trimmed by 6 bases and the J gene end by 4 bases; junction bases not matched to a gene: 8. The CDR3 nucleotides read TGTGCCAGCAGAGCCGCTCGGGACAGTAATGAAAAACTGTTTTTT. This sequence encodes CASRAARDSNEKLFF. The full variable domain, with the rest looked up from reference TRBV28 and TRBJ1-4, is DVKVTQSSRYLVKRTGEKVFLECVQDMDHENMFWYRQDPGLGLRLIYFSYDVKMKEKGDIPEGYSVSREKKERFSLILESASTNQTSMYLCASRAARDSNEKLFFGSGTQLSVL.

The chain has TRBV2 and TRBJ2-3; D call uncertain. Trimming took 2 bases from V and 4 from J, leaving 13 bases between them. CDR3 length: 15 residues. The germline V gene has CDR1 SNHLY and CDR2 FYNNEI. The DNA of the CDR3 is TGTGCCAGCAGTGAATTTGGTCTGAGCCCAGATACGCAGTATTTT. This gives the protein CASSEFGLSPDTQYF.

The genes are TRBV3-1 (or the pseudogene TRBV3-2) and TRBJ2-7, with D perhaps matching TRBD1 (5 bases). V was pared by 4 bases and J by 7 bases, with 8 bases between. The germline V gene has CDR1 LGHDT and CDR2 YNNKEL (reference sequence). This CDR3 has 11 residues. CDR3 DNA sequence: TGTGCCAGCAGCCGACAGACAGAGCAGTACTTC. Its protein product is CASSRQTEQYF.

The chain combines TRBV28 with TRBJ1-2; D is possibly TRBD1 (5 bases). Germline CDR1 is MDHEN and CDR2 is SYDVKM. The CDR3 is 14 amino acids. The V end was cut by 1 base, the J end by 5 bases, with 11 bases between. The CDR3 is CASSLSAGKYGYTF. In DNA, the CDR3 is TGTGCCAGCAGTTTATCCGCAGGGAAATATGGCTACACCTTC.